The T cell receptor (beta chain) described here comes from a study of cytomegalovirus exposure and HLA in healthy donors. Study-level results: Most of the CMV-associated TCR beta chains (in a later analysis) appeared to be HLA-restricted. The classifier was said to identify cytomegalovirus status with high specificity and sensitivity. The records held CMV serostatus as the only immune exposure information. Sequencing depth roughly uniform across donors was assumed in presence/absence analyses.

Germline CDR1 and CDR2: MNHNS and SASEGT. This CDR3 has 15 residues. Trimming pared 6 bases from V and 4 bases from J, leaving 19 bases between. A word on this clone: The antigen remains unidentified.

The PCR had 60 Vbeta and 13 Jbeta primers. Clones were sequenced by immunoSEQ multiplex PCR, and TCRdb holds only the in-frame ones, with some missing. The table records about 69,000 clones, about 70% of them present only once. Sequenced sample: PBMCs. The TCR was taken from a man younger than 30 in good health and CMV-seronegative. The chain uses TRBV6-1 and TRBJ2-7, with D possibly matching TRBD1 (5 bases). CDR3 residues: CASSRALRQPYEQYF. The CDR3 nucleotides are TGTGCCAGCAGCCGAGCCCTAAGACAGCCTTACGAGCAGTACTTC.